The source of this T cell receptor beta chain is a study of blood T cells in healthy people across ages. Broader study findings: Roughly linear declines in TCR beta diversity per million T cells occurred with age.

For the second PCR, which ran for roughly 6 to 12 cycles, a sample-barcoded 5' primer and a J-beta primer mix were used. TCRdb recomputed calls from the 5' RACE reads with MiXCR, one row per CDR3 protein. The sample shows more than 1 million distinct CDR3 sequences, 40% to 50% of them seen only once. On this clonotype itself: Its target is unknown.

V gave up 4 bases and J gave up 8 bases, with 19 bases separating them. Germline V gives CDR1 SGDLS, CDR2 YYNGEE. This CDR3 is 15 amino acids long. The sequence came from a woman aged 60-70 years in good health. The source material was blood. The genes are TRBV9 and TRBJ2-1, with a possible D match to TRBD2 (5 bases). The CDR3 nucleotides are TGTGCCAGCAGCTCCGGTGGTGGCGCGGGCGATGAGCAGTTCTTC. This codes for CASSSGGGAGDEQFF.